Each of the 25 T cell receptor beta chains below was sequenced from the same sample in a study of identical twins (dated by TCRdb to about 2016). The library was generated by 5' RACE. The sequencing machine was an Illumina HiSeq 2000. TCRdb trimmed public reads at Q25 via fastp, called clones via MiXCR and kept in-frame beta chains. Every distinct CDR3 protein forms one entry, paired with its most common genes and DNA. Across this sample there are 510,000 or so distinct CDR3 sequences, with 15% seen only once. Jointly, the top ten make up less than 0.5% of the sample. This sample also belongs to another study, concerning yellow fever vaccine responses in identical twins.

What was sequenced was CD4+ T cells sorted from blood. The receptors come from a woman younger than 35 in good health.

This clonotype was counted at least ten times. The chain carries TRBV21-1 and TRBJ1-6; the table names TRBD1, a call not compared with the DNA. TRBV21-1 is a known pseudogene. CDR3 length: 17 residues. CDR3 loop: CASSTKGEGQANSPLHF. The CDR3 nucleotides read TGTGCCAGCAGCACGAAGGGCGAGGGACAGGCCAATTCACCCCTCCACTTT.

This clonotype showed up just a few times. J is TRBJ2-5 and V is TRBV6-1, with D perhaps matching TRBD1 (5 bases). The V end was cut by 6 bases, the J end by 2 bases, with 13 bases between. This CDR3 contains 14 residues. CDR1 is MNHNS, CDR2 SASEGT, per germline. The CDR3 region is CASSARQIQETQYF. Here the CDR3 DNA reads TGTGCCAGCAGCGCGAGACAGATTCAAGAGACCCAGTACTTC.

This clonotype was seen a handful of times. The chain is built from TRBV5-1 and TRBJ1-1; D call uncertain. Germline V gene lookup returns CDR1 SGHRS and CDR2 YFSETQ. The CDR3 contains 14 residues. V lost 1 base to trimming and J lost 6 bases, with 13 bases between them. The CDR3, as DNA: TGCGCCAGCAGCTTGCTGGGGTTGGAGCCTGAAGCTTTCTTT. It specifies CASSLLGLEPEAFF.

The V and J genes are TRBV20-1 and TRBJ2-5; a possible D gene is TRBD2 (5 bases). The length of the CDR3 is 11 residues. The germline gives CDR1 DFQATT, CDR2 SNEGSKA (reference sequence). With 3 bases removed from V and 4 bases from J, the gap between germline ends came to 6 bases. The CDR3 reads CSASGVETQYF. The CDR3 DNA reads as TGCAGTGCTAGCGGGGTAGAGACCCAGTACTTC.

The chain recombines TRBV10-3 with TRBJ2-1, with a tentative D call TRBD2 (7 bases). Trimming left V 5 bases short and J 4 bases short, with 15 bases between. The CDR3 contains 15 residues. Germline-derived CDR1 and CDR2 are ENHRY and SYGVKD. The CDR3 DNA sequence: TGTGCCATCAGTATCTCCCGGGGGGCATACAATGAGCAGTTCTTC. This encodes CAISISRGAYNEQFF.

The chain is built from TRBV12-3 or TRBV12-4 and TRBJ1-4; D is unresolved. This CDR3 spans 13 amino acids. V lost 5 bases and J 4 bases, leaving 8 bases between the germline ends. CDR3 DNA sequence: TGTGCCAGCAGTCCGGGCGGTAATGAAAAACTGTTTTTT. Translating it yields CASSPGGNEKLFF.

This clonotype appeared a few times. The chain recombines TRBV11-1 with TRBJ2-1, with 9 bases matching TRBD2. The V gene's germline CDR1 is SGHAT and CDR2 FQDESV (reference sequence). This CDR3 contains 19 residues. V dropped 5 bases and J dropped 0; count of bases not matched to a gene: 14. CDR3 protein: CASSPAPGLARFSYNEQFF. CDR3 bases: TGTGCCAGCAGCCCAGCACCGGGACTAGCTCGGTTCTCCTACAATGAGCAGTTCTTC.

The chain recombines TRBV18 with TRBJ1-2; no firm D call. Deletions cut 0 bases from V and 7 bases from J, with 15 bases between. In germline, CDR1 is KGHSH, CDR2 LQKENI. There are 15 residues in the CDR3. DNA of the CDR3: TGTGCCAGCTCACCACCGCTGGCCCAAAGGGCTGGCTACACCTTC. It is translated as CASSPPLAQRAGYTF. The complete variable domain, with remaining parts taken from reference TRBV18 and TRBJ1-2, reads NAGVMQNPRHLVRRRGQEARLRCSPMKGHSHVYWYRQLPEEGLKFMVYLQKENIIDESGMPKERFSAEFPKEGPSILRIQQVVRGDSAAYFCASSPPLAQRAGYTFGSGTRLTVV.

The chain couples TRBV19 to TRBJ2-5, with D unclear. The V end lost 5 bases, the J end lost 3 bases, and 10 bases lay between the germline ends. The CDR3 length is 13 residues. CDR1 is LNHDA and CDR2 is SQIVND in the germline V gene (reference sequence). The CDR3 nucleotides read TGTGCCAGTAGTCTCACCCGAAAAGAGACCCAGTACTTC. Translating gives CASSLTRKETQYF.

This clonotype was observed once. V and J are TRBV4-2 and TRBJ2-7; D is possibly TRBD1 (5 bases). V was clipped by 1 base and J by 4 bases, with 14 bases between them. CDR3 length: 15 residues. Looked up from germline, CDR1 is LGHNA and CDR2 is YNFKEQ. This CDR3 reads CASSQAGPGKYEQYF. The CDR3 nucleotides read TGTGCCAGCAGCCAAGCTGGGCCAGGGAAATACGAGCAGTACTTC.

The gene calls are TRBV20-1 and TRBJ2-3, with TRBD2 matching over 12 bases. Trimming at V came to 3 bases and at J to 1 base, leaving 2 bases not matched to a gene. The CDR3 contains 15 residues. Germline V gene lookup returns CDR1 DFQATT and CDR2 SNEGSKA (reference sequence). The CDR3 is CSASRLAGGTDTQYF. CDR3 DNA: TGCAGTGCTAGTCGACTAGCGGGAGGCACAGATACGCAGTATTTT.

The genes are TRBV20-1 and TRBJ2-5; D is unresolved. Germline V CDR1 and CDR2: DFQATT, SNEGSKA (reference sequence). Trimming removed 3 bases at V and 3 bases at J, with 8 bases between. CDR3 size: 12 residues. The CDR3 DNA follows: TGCAGTGCTAGGGGGTCGGAAGAGACCCAGTACTTC. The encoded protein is CSARGSEETQYF.

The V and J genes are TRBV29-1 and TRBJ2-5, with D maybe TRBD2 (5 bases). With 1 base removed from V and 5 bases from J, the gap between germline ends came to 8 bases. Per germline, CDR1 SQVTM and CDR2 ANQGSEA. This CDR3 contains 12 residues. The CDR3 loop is CSVEGGEETQYF. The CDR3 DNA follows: TGCAGCGTTGAAGGTGGGGAGGAGACCCAGTACTTC.

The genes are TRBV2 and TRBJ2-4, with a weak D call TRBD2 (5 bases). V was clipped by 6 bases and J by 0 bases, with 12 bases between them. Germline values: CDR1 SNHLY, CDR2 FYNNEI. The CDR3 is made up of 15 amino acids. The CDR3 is CASSREDLAKNIQYF. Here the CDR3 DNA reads TGTGCCAGCAGCCGAGAGGACTTAGCCAAAAACATTCAGTACTTC.

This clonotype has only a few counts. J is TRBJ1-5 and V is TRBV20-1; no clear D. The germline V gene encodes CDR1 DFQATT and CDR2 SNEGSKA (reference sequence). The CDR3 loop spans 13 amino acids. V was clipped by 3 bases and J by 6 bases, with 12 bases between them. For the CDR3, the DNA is TGCAGTGCTAGCCCCCCCGAGGGTCAGCCCCAGCATTTT. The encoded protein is CSASPPEGQPQHF.

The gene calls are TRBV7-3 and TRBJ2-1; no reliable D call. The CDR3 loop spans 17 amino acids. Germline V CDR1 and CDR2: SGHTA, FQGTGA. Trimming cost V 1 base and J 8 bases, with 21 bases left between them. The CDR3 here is CASSLRFGPLSGDEQFF. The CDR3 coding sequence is TGTGCCAGCAGCTTAAGATTCGGTCCTCTCAGTGGGGATGAGCAGTTCTTC.

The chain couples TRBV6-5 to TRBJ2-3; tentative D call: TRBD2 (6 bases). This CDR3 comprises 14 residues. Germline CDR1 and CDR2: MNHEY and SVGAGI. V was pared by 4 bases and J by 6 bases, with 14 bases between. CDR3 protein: CASSSGLRGDTQYF. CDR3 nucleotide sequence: TGTGCCAGCAGTTCGGGCCTCCGGGGGGATACGCAGTATTTT.

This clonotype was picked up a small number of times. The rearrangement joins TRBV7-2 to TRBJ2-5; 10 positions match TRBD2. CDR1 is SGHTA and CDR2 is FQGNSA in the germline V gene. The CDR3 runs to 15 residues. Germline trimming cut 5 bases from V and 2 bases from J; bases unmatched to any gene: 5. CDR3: CASSRTSGKQETQYF. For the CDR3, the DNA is TGTGCCAGCAGCCGTACTAGCGGGAAACAAGAGACCCAGTACTTC.

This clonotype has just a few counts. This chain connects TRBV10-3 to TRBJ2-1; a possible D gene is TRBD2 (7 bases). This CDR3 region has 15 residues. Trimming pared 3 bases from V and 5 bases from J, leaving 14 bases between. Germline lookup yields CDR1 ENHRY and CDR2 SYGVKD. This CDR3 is CAISDGGPINNEQFF. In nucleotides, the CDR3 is TGTGCCATCAGTGACGGGGGGCCAATCAACAATGAGCAGTTCTTC.

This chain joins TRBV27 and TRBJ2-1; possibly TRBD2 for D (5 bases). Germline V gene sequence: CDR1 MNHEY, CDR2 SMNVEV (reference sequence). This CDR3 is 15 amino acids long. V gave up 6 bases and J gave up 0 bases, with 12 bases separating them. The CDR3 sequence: CASSEGGNSYNEQFF. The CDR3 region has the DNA TGTGCCAGCAGCGAGGGCGGAAACTCCTACAATGAGCAGTTCTTC.

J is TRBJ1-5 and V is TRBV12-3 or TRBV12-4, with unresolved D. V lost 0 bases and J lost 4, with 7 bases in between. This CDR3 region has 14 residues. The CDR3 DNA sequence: TGTGCCAGCAGTTTAGCACAGAATAATCAGCCCCAGCATTTT. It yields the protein CASSLAQNNQPQHF.

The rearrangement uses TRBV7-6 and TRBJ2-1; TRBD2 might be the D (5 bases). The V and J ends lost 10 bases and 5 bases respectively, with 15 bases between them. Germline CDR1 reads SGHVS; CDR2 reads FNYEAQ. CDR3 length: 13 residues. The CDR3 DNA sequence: TGTGCCACCAGACTAAAACCGGACAATGAGCAGTTCTTC. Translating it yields CATRLKPDNEQFF.

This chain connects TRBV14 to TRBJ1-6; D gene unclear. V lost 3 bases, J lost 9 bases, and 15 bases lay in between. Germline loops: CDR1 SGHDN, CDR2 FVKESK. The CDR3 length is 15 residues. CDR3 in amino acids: CASSHGILNGSPLHF. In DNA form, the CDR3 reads TGTGCCAGCAGCCATGGAATTTTGAACGGTTCACCCCTCCACTTT.

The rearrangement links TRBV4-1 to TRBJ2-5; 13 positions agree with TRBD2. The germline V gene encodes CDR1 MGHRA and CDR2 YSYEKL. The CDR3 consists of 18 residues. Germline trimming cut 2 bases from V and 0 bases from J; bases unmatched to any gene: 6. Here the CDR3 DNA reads TGCGCCAGCAGCCAACCCGGGACTAGCGGGGAATACCAAGAGACCCAGTACTTC. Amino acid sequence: CASSQPGTSGEYQETQYF.

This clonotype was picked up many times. This CDR3 reads CASGVTSGIDNEQFF. The DNA of the CDR3 is TGCGCCAGCGGAGTGACTAGCGGGATTGACAATGAGCAGTTCTTC. The chain links TRBV5-1 to TRBJ2-1, with 11 positions matching TRBD2. Germline values: CDR1 SGHRS, CDR2 YFSETQ. The CDR3 contains 15 residues. The V gene end was trimmed by 7 bases and the J gene end by 5 bases; junction bases not matched to a gene: 8.